The 20 T cell receptor beta chains reported below all come from one sample, sequenced in a study of blood T cell repertoires in COVID-19. Some clones are missing from TCRdb's copy, which holds only in-frame ones; the method was immunoSEQ multiplex PCR. The sample lists some 58,000 clones, 90% occurring once. The source material was peripheral blood. Receptor source: a man in his forties with acute or convalescent COVID-19.

V is TRBV7-6 and J is TRBJ2-3, with D hard to call. The V end was cut by 5 bases, the J end by 4 bases, with 10 bases between. From germline, CDR1 is SGHVS and CDR2 FNYEAQ. The CDR3 totals 13 residues. CDR3 loop: CASSALVSDTQYF. In nucleotides, the CDR3 is TGTGCCAGCAGCGCGCTAGTCTCAGATACGCAGTATTTT.

The V call is TRBV19, the J call TRBJ1-3, with D uncertain. The V and J ends lost 4 bases and 2 bases respectively, with 6 bases between them. Germline values: CDR1 LNHDA, CDR2 SQIVND (reference sequence). CDR3 length: 13 amino acids. The CDR3 loop is CASSTTPGNTIYF. For the CDR3, the DNA is TGTGCCAGTAGTACAACACCTGGAAACACCATATATTTT.

The J gene is TRBJ2-1, the V gene TRBV10-1; the D gene is possibly TRBD2 (5 bases). The V and J ends lost 2 bases and 3 bases respectively, with 11 bases between them. CDR1 WNHNN and CDR2 SYGVQD come from the germline V gene (reference sequence). The CDR3 loop spans 15 amino acids. In nucleotides, the CDR3 is TGCGCCAGCAGTGAGGGGCGGGCCGACTACAATGAGCAGTTCTTC. As protein: CASSEGRADYNEQFF.

The chain couples TRBV6-1 to TRBJ2-7, with D hard to call. V lost 0 bases and J 3 bases, leaving 9 bases between the germline ends. The CDR3 contains 14 residues. The germline V gene has CDR1 MNHNS and CDR2 SASEGT. CDR3 in DNA: TGTGCCAGCAGTGAAGCGCGGCGGAGCTACGAGCAGTACTTC. Protein sequence: CASSEARRSYEQYF.

This clone was picked up one time. The junction departs from the called germline gene at one end, perhaps through a read error. The rearrangement uses TRBV27 and TRBJ2-5, with a tentative D call TRBD2 (6 bases). The germline gives CDR1 MNHEY, CDR2 SMNVEV (reference sequence). The CDR3 totals 14 residues. CDR3 in DNA: TGTGCCAGCAGTCTATCCCTGGAGGGTGAGACCCAGTACTTC. This codes for CASSLSLEGETQYF.

This chain links TRBV5-1 with TRBJ2-7; the match to TRBD2 covers 8 bases. The CDR3 has 14 amino acids. The V segment lost 4 bases and the J segment 6 bases; nucleotides outside the gene matches: 9. Germline V CDR1 and CDR2: SGHRS, YFSETQ. The CDR3, as DNA: TGCGCCAGCAGCCCCGCCTTAGCGGGACGCGAGCAGTACTTC. Translated: CASSPALAGREQYF.

J is TRBJ2-7 and V is TRBV7-2; 10 nucleotides align to TRBD2. The CDR3 sequence is 18 residues long. CDR1 is SGHTA, CDR2 FQGNSA, per germline. The trim removed 1 base at V and 1 base at J, leaving 10 bases unmatched. CDR3 loop: CASSLEASGRIGSYEQYF. DNA for the CDR3: TGTGCCAGCAGCTTAGAGGCTAGCGGGAGAATAGGATCCTACGAGCAGTACTTC.

This chain uses TRBV12-3 or TRBV12-4 with TRBJ1-5, with D unresolved. This CDR3 is 12 amino acids long. V was clipped by 5 bases and J by 11 bases, with 13 bases between them. The CDR3 DNA is TGTGCCAGCAGTCGCTATGTCGAGGCCCAGCATTTT. This translates into CASSRYVEAQHF.

This sequence joins TRBV2 and TRBJ2-1; 7 nucleotides line up with TRBD1. The V segment lost 2 bases and the J segment 2 bases; nucleotides outside the gene matches: 3. The CDR3 covers 15 residues. Germline CDR1 and CDR2: SNHLY and FYNNEI. CDR3 amino acids: CASSETGVAYNEQFF. The CDR3 DNA reads as TGTGCCAGCAGTGAAACAGGGGTCGCCTACAATGAGCAGTTCTTC.

This clone was seen a single time. The J gene is TRBJ1-1, the V gene TRBV18; 8 bases line up with TRBD1. The CDR3 totals 13 residues. Germline V gives CDR1 KGHSH, CDR2 LQKENI. Trimming removed 6 bases from V and 6 bases from J; junction bases left unmatched: 6. CDR3 protein: CASSRTGGAEAFF. The CDR3 DNA sequence: TGTGCCAGCTCGCGCACAGGGGGTGCTGAAGCTTTCTTT.

V gene TRBV7-2 combines with J gene TRBJ2-5; no firm D call. From germline, CDR1 is SGHTA and CDR2 FQGNSA. V lost 5 bases to trimming and J lost 5 bases, with 12 bases between them. This CDR3 contains 13 residues. CDR3 residues: CASSIPISETQYF. In nucleotides, the CDR3 is TGTGCCAGCAGCATCCCAATAAGCGAGACCCAGTACTTC. Full variable domain (outside the CDR3, taken from reference TRBV7-2 and TRBJ2-5): GAGVSQSPSNKVTEKGKDVELRCDPISGHTALYWYRQSLGQGLEFLIYFQGNSAPDKSGLPSDRFSAERTGGSVSTLTIQRTQQEDSAVYLCASSIPISETQYFGPGTRLLVL.

The chain uses TRBV15 and TRBJ2-7; no reliable D call. The CDR3 sequence is 16 residues long. CDR1 and CDR2 (germline): LNHNV, YYDKDF (reference sequence). V lost 2 bases and J 0 bases, leaving 14 bases between the germline ends. The CDR3 coding sequence is TGTGCCACCAGCAGATCTCGACACGTAAGCTCCTACGAGCAGTACTTC. It encodes CATSRSRHVSSYEQYF.

This chain links TRBV6-6 with TRBJ1-5; a weak D match, TRBD1 (6 bases). The CDR3 length is 14 residues. The ends were cut back, 5 bases at V and 2 bases at J, with 10 bases in the middle. Germline V gene sequence: CDR1 MNHNY, CDR2 SVGAGI (reference sequence). The CDR3 DNA is TGTGCCAGCAGTCCAGGGGACCGCAATCAGCCCCAGCATTTT. Protein: CASSPGDRNQPQHF.

Here the CDR3 reads CASSLGQSSGNTIYF. In DNA form, the CDR3 reads TGTGCCAGCAGTTTAGGACAGTCCTCTGGAAACACCATATATTTT. The chain recombines TRBV28 with TRBJ1-3, with D possibly matching TRBD1 (6 bases). The length of the CDR3 is 15 residues. From germline, CDR1 is MDHEN and CDR2 SYDVKM. Trimming took 2 bases from V and 0 from J, leaving 8 bases between them.

The chain carries TRBV19 and TRBJ2-7, with 7 bases that match TRBD1. Germline assignment: CDR1 LNHDA and CDR2 SQIVND (reference sequence). This CDR3 spans 15 amino acids. Trimming cost V 4 bases and J 4 bases; bases outside gene matches: 10. CDR3 loop: CASSKGQLLEYEQYF. The DNA for the CDR3 is TGTGCCAGTAGTAAGGGACAGCTCCTAGAATACGAGCAGTACTTC.

The chain joins TRBV10-3 to TRBJ1-5; TRBD1 matches 7 bases. V dropped 6 bases and J dropped 0; count of bases not matched to a gene: 2. CDR3 length: 14 amino acids. The germline CDR1 and CDR2 sequences are ENHRY and SYGVKD. CDR3 region: CAISRDSSNQPQHF. The CDR3, as DNA: TGTGCCATCAGCCGGGACAGTAGCAATCAGCCCCAGCATTTT.

The chain uses TRBV9 and TRBJ1-1; 7 bases fit TRBD1. This CDR3 comprises 12 residues. The trim removed 3 bases at V and 7 bases at J, leaving 3 bases unmatched. Looked up from germline, CDR1 is SGDLS and CDR2 is YYNGEE. The CDR3 coding sequence is TGTGCCAGCAGCGCCACAGGGGTTGAAGCTTTCTTT. Amino acid sequence: CASSATGVEAFF.

V is TRBV10-3 and J is TRBJ1-1; 10 nucleotides match TRBD1. This CDR3 contains 13 residues. Germline V lookup: CDR1 ENHRY, CDR2 SYGVKD. Germline trimming cut 10 bases from V and 4 bases from J; bases unmatched to any gene: 6. In DNA form, the CDR3 reads TGTGCCACGAGACAGGGGGCCGTCACTGAAGCTTTCTTT. As protein: CATRQGAVTEAFF.

The V and J genes are TRBV27 and TRBJ2-2; D remains unclear. Germline V gene sequence: CDR1 MNHEY, CDR2 SMNVEV (reference sequence). The CDR3 contains 13 residues. Trimming took 6 bases from V and 6 from J, leaving 11 bases between them. The CDR3 region is CASSLNWSGELFF. The CDR3, as DNA: TGTGCCAGCAGCCTAAACTGGTCCGGGGAGCTGTTTTTT.

This chain uses TRBV11-2 with TRBJ1-2; perhaps TRBD1 as D (5 bases). CDR3 length equals 11 residues. V lost 9 bases, J lost 8 bases, and 13 bases lay in between. The germline gives CDR1 SGHAT, CDR2 FQNNGV. The CDR3 sequence is CASEGLQGYTF. The CDR3 region has the DNA TGTGCCAGTGAGGGACTTCAAGGCTACACCTTC.